This T cell receptor beta chain appears in the sequencing data of a study of T cell repertoires in cytomegalovirus infection. This clonotype has ten or more counts. Its cognate antigen is unknown. TCRdb ran MiXCR on the reads and lists one entry per CDR3 protein. The sample records about 770,000 distinct CDR3 sequences, 29% being singletons. Germline assignment: CDR1 SGHVS and CDR2 FQNEAQ. The CDR3 runs to 16 residues. V gave up 1 base and J gave up 4 bases; unmatched junction bases: 7. The gene calls are TRBV7-8 and TRBJ2-4, with 7 bases aligning to TRBD1. This sample comprised cultured CD8+ T cells from PBMCs, obtained from culture after CMV antigen stimulation. The origin of this receptor is a human donor in good health (CMV status not recorded). Some clones in this sample may be carry-over from other donors' samples. The CDR3 region has the DNA TGTGCCAGCAGCTTAGGGTCCGTACAGGGGAAAAACATTCAGTACTTC. Residues: CASSLGSVQGKNIQYF.